The clone carrying this T cell receptor (beta chain) occurred a few times. Its specificity is not known. Study findings and constraints: Whole repertoires were not studied in the larger cohort, only one V-J beta rearrangement.

Semi-nested PCR with Nested Universal Primer A followed constant-region reverse priming of full-length variable regions. TCRdb re-called the 5' RACE reads with MiXCR, one entry per CDR3 protein. Of roughly 55,000 distinct CDR3 sequences listed, around 25% are singletons. CDR1 DFQATT and CDR2 SNEGSKA come from the germline V gene (reference sequence). The V end lost 3 bases, the J end lost 8 bases, and 17 bases lay between the germline ends. There are 14 residues in the CDR3. The sample comprised tumor-infiltrating naive CD4+ T cells sorted from the breast tumor. Subset indicated: naive CD4+ T cells, CD4+CD45RA+CD25-. The source of this sequence is a female donor with breast cancer. The chain carries TRBV20-1 and TRBJ2-1; TRBD2 is a possible D gene (6 bases). The CDR3 spells CSASRRRGKDEQFF. In DNA, the CDR3 is TGCAGTGCTAGTCGGAGGCGCGGGAAGGATGAGCAGTTCTTC.